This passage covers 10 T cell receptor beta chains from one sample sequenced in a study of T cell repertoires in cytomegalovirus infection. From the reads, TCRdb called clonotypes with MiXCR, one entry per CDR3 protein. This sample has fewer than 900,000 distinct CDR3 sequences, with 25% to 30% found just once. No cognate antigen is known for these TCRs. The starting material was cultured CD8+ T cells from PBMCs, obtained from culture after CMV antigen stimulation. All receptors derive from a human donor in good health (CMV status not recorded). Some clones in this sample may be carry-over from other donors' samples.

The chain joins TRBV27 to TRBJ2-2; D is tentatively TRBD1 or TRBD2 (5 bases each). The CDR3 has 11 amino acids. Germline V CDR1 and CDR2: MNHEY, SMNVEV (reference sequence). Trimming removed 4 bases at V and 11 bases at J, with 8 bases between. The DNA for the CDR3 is TGTGCCAGCAGTTCAGGGAGAGAGCTGTTTTTT. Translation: CASSSGRELFF.

This CDR3 is CASSSTWVGAAEAFF. As DNA, the CDR3 is TGTGCCAGCAGCTCAACTTGGGTGGGGGCGGCTGAAGCTTTCTTT. The chain employs TRBV7-2 and TRBJ1-1; tentative D call: TRBD1 (6 bases). The germline V gene encodes CDR1 SGHTA and CDR2 FQGNSA. V was trimmed by 4 bases and J by 6 bases, leaving 18 bases between them. The CDR3 sequence is 15 residues long. Looking up the rest from reference TRBV7-2 and TRBJ1-1 gives the full variable domain: GAGVSQSPSNKVTEKGKDVELRCDPISGHTALYWYRQSLGQGLEFLIYFQGNSAPDKSGLPSDRFSAERTGGSVSTLTIQRTQQEDSAVYLCASSSTWVGAAEAFFGQGTRLTVV.

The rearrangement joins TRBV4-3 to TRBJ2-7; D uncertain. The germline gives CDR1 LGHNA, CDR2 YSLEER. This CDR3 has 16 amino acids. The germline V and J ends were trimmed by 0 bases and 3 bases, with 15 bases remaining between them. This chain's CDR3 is CASSQDRAPGYYEQYF. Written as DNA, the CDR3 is TGCGCCAGCAGCCAAGACCGCGCCCCTGGGTACTACGAGCAGTACTTC.

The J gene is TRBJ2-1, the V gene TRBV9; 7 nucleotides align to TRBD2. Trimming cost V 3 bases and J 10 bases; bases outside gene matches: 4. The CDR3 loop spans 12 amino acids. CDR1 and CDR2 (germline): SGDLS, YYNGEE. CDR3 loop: CASSAGLGEQFF. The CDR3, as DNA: TGTGCCAGCAGCGCCGGACTAGGGGAGCAGTTCTTC.

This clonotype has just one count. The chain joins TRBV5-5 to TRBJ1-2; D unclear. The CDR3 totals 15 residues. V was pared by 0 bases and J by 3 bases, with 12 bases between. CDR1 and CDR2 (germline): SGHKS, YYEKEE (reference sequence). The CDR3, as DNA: TGTGCCAGCAGCTTGGAAGGATCATGGGACTATGGCTACACCTTC. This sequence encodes CASSLEGSWDYGYTF.

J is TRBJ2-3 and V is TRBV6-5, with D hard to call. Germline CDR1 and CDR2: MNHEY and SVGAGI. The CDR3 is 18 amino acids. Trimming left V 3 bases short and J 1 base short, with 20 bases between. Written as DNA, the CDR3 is TGTGCCAGCAGTTATTCCCAAACATCCCTGCAGGGCACAGATACGCAGTATTTT. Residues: CASSYSQTSLQGTDTQYF.

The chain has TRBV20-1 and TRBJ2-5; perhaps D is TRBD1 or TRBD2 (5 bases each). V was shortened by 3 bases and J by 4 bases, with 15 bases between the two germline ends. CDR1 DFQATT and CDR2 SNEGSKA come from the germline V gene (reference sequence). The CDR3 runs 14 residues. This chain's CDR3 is CSARDIRRSETQYF. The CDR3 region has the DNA TGCAGTGCTAGGGACATCCGGAGGTCAGAGACCCAGTACTTC.

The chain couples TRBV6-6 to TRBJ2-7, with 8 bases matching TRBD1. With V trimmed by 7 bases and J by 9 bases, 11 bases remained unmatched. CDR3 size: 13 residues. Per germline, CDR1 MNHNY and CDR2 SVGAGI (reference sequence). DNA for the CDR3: TGTGCCAGCACCTACGGACAGGGCGGGCGGCAGTACGTC. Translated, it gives CASTYGQGGRQYV.

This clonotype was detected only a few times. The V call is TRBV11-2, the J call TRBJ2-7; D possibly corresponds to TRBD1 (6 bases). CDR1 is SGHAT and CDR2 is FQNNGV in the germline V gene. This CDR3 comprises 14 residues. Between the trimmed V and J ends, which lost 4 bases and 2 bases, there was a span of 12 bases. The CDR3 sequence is CASSSRTVPYEQYV. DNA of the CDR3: TGTGCCAGCAGCTCTAGGACAGTCCCCTACGAGCAGTACGTC.

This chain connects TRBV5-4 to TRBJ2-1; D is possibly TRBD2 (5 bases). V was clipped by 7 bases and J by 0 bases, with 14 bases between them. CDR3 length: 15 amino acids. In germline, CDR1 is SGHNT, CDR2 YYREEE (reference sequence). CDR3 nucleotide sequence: TGTGCCAGCGGGGAGTACCCCAACTCCTACAATGAGCAGTTCTTC. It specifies CASGEYPNSYNEQFF.